What follows describes a single TCR beta chain. What it binds is unknown. The sample comes from a study of type 1 and type 2 diabetes patients. Around 9.5 milliliters of peripheral blood were drawn from each donor. Regarding the study as a whole: Between type 2 diabetes and control samples, V and J usage averaged approximately 0.97 correlation.

The CDR3 covers 15 residues. The germline V gene encodes CDR1 KGHDR and CDR2 SFDVKD. The V and J ends lost 4 bases and 5 bases, in that order; junction bases with no gene match: 8. Genomic DNA was the PCR template. Amplification of the beta chain CDR3 used 30 forward and 13 reverse multiplex primers. One entry per CDR3 protein results from TCRdb running MiXCR on the multiplex PCR reads. The sample comprises fewer than 300,000 distinct CDR3 sequences, 47% of which are singletons, and roughly 13% rests with the top ten. Sequencing was carried out using peripheral blood mononuclear cells (PBMCs). The V gene is TRBV24-1, the J gene TRBJ2-7; TRBD1 aligns across 9 bases. This receptor was taken from a man younger than 35 with type 2 diabetes. The CDR3: CATSDPRDRANEQYF. Here the CDR3 DNA reads TGTGCCACCAGTGACCCTAGGGACAGGGCAAACGAGCAGTACTTC.